These 14 T cell receptor beta chains came from one sample sequenced in a study of T cells in Graves' hyperthyroidism and ophthalmopathy. TCR beta CDR3 sequences were amplified from RNA transcripts. Carried out on the TCR CDR3, a first-round RT-PCR used the HTBI primer set. MiXCR, run by TCRdb on the multiplex PCR reads, gives a single entry per CDR3 protein. The sample records more than 550,000 distinct CDR3 sequences, approximately 42% being singletons. The sample taken for sequencing was peripheral blood or thyroid tissue (not recorded which). The receptors were gathered from an adult man with Graves' disease, either hyperthyroidism or ophthalmopathy (not recorded which).

This clonotype has a handful of counts. V usage is TRBV20-1 and J usage is TRBJ1-5; D is perhaps TRBD1 (5 bases). Trimming removed 0 bases at V and 2 bases at J, with 8 bases between. The CDR3 consists of 14 residues. Germline lookup yields CDR1 DFQATT and CDR2 SNEGSKA (reference sequence). The CDR3: CSAREGLRNQPQHF. The DNA of the CDR3 is TGCAGTGCTAGAGAGGGACTCCGCAATCAGCCCCAGCATTTT.

Regarding this clonotype: Sequence at one end of the junction differs from germline and may be a read error. The rearrangement links TRBV10-3 to TRBJ2-2; a weak D match, TRBD2 (5 bases). Germline V gene data show CDR1 as ENHRY and CDR2 as SYGVKD. The CDR3 is 14 amino acids. This CDR3 reads CAISGPANTGELSW. CDR3 nucleotide sequence: TGTGCCATCAGTGGTCCAGCGAACACCGGGGAGCTGTCTTGG.

The chain links TRBV6-5 to TRBJ2-5; 11 bases align to TRBD2. CDR3 length: 13 residues. Germline V gene sequence: CDR1 MNHEY, CDR2 SVGAGI. The J segment lost 6 bases and the V segment lost 8 bases, leaving 5 bases of the junction unmatched. The CDR3 DNA follows: TGTGCCAGCTTAGCGGGGGGGCGGCAGACCCAGTACTTC. Its protein is CASLAGGRQTQYF.

This chain connects TRBV6-6 to TRBJ2-7; D possibly uses TRBD1 or TRBD2 (6 bases each). CDR3 length: 15 amino acids. CDR1 is MNHNY, CDR2 SVGAGI, per germline (reference sequence). Trimming removed 2 bases at V and 3 bases at J, with 14 bases between. The CDR3 sequence is CASSYGGGRSYEQYF. Here the CDR3 DNA reads TGTGCCAGCAGTTACGGTGGGGGGCGAAGCTACGAGCAGTACTTC.

The chain couples TRBV25-1 to TRBJ1-1; no clear D. V lost 8 bases, J lost 2 bases, and 12 bases lay in between. CDR3 length equals 13 residues. Germline V gene sequence: CDR1 MGHDK, CDR2 SYGVNS. The CDR3 loop is CASLGTRNTEAFF. In DNA, the CDR3 is TGTGCCAGCTTGGGAACCCGAAACACTGAAGCTTTCTTT. Looking up the rest from reference TRBV25-1 and TRBJ1-1 gives the full variable domain: EADIYQTPRYLVIGTGKKITLECSQTMGHDKMYWYQQDPGMELHLIHYSYGVNSTEKGDLSSESTVSRIRTEHFPLTLESARPSHTSQYLCASLGTRNTEAFFGQGTRLTVV.

The chain has TRBV5-1 and TRBJ2-2; D may match TRBD1 or TRBD2 (5 bases each). Germline V gives CDR1 SGHRS, CDR2 YFSETQ. The CDR3 contains 15 residues. V shed 1 base and J shed 4 bases, with 11 bases lying between them. CDR3 sequence reads: CASSLFRAGTGELFF. CDR3 nucleotides: TGCGCCAGCAGCTTGTTCAGGGCGGGCACCGGGGAGCTGTTTTTT.

This clonotype was seen at least ten times. This chain uses TRBV29-1 with TRBJ1-3; D not certain. V shed 0 bases and J shed 4 bases, with 10 bases lying between them. Looked up from germline, CDR1 is SQVTM and CDR2 is ANQGSEA. The CDR3 length is 14 residues. This CDR3 reads CSVEDGSTGNTIYF. The CDR3 coding sequence is TGCAGCGTTGAAGACGGCAGTACCGGAAACACCATATATTTT.

The V and J genes are TRBV10-3 and TRBJ1-4, with D uncertain. Germline V gene data show CDR1 as ENHRY and CDR2 as SYGVKD. CDR3 length: 12 residues. Between the trimmed V and J ends, which lost 10 bases and 12 bases, there was a span of 18 bases. In DNA form, the CDR3 reads TGTGCCAGCTCACCACCGCGAGGTCAACTGTTTTTT. Translated: CASSPPRGQLFF.

The gene calls are TRBV20-1 and TRBJ2-7; 12 positions match TRBD2. The CDR3 has 15 amino acids. J lost 4 bases, V lost 4 bases, and 8 bases had no gene match. Germline V gene data show CDR1 as DFQATT and CDR2 as SNEGSKA (reference sequence). The CDR3 region is CSAKRTSGTQYEQYF. CDR3 sequence (DNA): TGCAGTGCTAAAAGGACTAGCGGGACACAATACGAGCAGTACTTC.

This clonotype has a count of ten or more. V and J are TRBV7-2 and TRBJ2-2; D is possibly TRBD2 (6 bases). CDR1 is SGHTA and CDR2 is FQGNSA in the germline V gene. The CDR3 sequence is 15 residues long. The V and J ends lost 1 base and 7 bases respectively, with 13 bases between them. The CDR3 reads CASSLGLGIGGELFF. The CDR3, as DNA: TGTGCCAGCAGCTTAGGACTAGGCATCGGCGGGGAGCTGTTTTTT.

At least ten counts were recorded for this clonotype. The J gene is TRBJ1-5, the V gene TRBV7-9; D is ambiguous. Between the trimmed V and J ends, which lost 1 base and 2 bases, there was a span of 9 bases. The CDR3 has 15 residues. Per the germline V gene, CDR1 is SEHNR and CDR2 is FQNEAQ (reference sequence). CDR3 amino acids: CASSLGELRNQPQHF. CDR3 DNA sequence: TGTGCCAGCAGCTTAGGGGAGCTGCGCAATCAGCCCCAGCATTTT.

This chain links TRBV11-3 with TRBJ1-5; D gene ambiguous. This CDR3 has 13 residues. V gave up 6 bases and J gave up 11 bases, with 17 bases separating them. Looked up from germline, CDR1 is SGHNT and CDR2 is YENEEA. CDR3 residues: CASSRVWLETQHF. As DNA, the CDR3 is TGTGCCAGCAGTCGCGTGTGGTTGGAGACCCAGCATTTT.

The chain has TRBV25-1 and TRBJ1-1; D gene ambiguous. With 11 bases removed from V and 4 bases from J, the gap between germline ends came to 17 bases. The germline gives CDR1 MGHDK, CDR2 SYGVNS. The CDR3 totals 13 residues. This CDR3 reads CAWSVQSVTEAFF. CDR3 coding DNA: TGTGCCTGGAGTGTCCAGTCCGTCACTGAAGCTTTCTTT.

The chain recombines TRBV2 with TRBJ1-1; D is ambiguous. The V gene's germline CDR1 is SNHLY and CDR2 FYNNEI. Trimming left V 6 bases short and J 0 bases short, with 11 bases between. This CDR3 is built from 14 residues. This CDR3 is CASSPQFMNTEAFF. The CDR3 nucleotides read TGTGCCAGCAGCCCACAGTTTATGAACACTGAAGCTTTCTTT.